This T cell receptor beta chain was recorded in a study of cytomegalovirus exposure and HLA in healthy donors. Study in general: There were under 140 million unique TCR beta sequences, drawn from approximately 180 million T cells, in an earlier analysis.

With regard to this clone: Antigen unknown.

Study-wide results and caveats: Serostatus for CMV was the only available immune exposure information. The later analysis indicated that the majority of CMV-associated TCR beta chains appeared HLA-restricted. Compared with the roughly 700-donor mean, an Asian-associated ancestry cluster reportedly had fewer N-insertions, according to a later analysis.

Primers included in the PCR were 60 Vbeta and 13 Jbeta primers. The repertoire was sequenced with immunoSEQ multiplex PCR; TCRdb's copy has only in-frame clones and lacks some. The profile shows approximately 160,000 clones, roughly four fifths of them singletons. Germline V gives CDR1 KGHSH, CDR2 LQKENI. The CDR3 length is 13 residues. Between the trimmed V and J ends, which lost 6 bases and 1 base, there was a span of 9 bases. The receptor comes from a man aged 25 to 40 in good health and CMV-seropositive. The chain combines TRBV18 with TRBJ1-1; unclear D gene. The specimen sequenced was PBMCs. For the CDR3, the DNA is TGTGCCAGCTCCCTAGGAGCGAACACTGAAGCTTTCTTT. Translation gives CASSLGANTEAFF. Combining the CDR3 with reference TRBV18 and TRBJ1-1 gives the whole variable domain NAGVMQNPRHLVRRRGQEARLRCSPMKGHSHVYWYRQLPEEGLKFMVYLQKENIIDESGMPKERFSAEFPKEGPSILRIQQVVRGDSAAYFCASSLGANTEAFFGQGTRLTVV.